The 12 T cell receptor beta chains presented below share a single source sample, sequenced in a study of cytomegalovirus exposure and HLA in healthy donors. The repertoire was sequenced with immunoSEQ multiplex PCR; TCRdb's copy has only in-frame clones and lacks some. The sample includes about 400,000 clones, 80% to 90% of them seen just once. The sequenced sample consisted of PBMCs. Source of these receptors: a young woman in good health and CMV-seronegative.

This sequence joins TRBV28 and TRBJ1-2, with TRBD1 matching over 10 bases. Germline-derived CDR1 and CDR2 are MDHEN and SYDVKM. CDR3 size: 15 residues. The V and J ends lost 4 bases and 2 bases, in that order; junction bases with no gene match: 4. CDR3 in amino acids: CASSSPGQGNYGYTF. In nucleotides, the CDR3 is TGTGCCAGCAGTTCCCCGGGACAGGGGAACTATGGCTACACCTTC.

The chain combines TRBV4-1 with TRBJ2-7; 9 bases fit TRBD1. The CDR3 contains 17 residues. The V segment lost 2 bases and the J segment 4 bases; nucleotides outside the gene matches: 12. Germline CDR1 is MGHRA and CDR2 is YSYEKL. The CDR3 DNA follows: TGCGCCAGCAGCCAACTGTCTATCCCGGGACAGGGTTACGAGCAGTACTTC. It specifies CASSQLSIPGQGYEQYF.

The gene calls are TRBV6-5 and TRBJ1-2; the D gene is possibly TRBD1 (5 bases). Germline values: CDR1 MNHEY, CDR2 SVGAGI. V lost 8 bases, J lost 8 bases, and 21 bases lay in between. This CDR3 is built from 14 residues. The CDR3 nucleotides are TGTGCCAGCCGCCCCGGGGGTCAGGCAGGAGGCTACACCTTC. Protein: CASRPGGQAGGYTF.

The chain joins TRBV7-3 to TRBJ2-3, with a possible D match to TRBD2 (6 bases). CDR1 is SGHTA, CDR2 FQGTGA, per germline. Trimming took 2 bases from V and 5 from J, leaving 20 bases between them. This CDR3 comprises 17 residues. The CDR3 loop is CASSLSGHSGRRDTQYF. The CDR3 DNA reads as TGTGCCAGCAGCTTATCCGGTCACAGCGGGCGAAGAGATACGCAGTATTTT. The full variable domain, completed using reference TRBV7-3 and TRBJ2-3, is GAGVSQTPSNKVTEKGKYVELRCDPISGHTALYWYRQSLGQGPEFLIYFQGTGAADDSGLPNDRFFAVRPEGSVSTLKIQRTERGDSAVYLCASSLSGHSGRRDTQYFGPGTRLTVL.

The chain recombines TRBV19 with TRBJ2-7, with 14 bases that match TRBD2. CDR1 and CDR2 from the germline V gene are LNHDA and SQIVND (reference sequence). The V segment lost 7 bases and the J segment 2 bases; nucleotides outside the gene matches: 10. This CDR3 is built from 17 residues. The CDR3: CASTPGGGLAGAYEQYF. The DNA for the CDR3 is TGTGCCAGTACCCCCGGAGGGGGACTAGCGGGAGCCTACGAGCAGTACTTC.

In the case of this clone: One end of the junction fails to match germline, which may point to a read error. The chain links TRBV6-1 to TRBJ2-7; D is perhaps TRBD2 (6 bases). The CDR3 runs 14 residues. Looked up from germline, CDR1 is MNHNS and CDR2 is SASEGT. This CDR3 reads CVSIRTGEYYEQYF. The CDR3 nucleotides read TGTGTCAGCATTCGAACGGGGGAATACTACGAGCAGTACTTC.

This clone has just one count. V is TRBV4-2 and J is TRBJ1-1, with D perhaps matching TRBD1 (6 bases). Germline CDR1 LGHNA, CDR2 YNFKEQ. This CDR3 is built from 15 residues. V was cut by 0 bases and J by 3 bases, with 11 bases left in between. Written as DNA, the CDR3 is TGTGCCAGCAGCCAAGATGGGGGGGCGTACACTGAAGCTTTCTTT. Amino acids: CASSQDGGAYTEAFF.

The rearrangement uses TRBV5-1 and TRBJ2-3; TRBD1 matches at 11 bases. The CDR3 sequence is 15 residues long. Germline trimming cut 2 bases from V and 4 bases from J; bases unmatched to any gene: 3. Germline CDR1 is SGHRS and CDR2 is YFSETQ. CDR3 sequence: CASSFVGQGADTQYF. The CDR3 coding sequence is TGCGCCAGCAGCTTTGTGGGACAGGGGGCAGATACGCAGTATTTT.

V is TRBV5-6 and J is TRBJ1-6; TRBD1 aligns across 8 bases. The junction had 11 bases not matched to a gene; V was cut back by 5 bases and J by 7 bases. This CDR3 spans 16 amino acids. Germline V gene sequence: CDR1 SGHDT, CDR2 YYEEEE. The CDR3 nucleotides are TGTGCCAGCAGGGGACGGATACAGGGGGTAAATTCACCCCTCCACTTT. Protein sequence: CASRGRIQGVNSPLHF. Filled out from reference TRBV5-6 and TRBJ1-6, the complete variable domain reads DAGVTQSPTHLIKTRGQQVTLRCSPKSGHDTVSWYQQALGQGPQFIFQYYEEEERQRGNFPDRFSGHQFPNYSSELNVNALLLGDSALYLCASRGRIQGVNSPLHFGNGTRLTVT.

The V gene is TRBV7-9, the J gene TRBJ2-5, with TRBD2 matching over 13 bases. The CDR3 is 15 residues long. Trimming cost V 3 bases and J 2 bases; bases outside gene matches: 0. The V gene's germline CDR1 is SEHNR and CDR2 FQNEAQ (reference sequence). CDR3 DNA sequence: TGTGCCAGCAGCTTGACTAGCGGGAGGCAAGAGACCCAGTACTTC. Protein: CASSLTSGRQETQYF.

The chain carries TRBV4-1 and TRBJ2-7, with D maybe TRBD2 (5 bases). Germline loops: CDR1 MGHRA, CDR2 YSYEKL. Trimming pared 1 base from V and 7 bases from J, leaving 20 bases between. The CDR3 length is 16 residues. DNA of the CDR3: TGCGCCAGCAGCCAAGGAGGGTCGTATCAAAATAGGGAGCAGTACTTC. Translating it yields CASSQGGSYQNREQYF.

CDR3 in amino acids: CASSRPRVQYF. The CDR3 bases are TGTGCCAGCAGCCGTCCGAGAGTTCAGTACTTC. The gene calls are TRBV11-2 and TRBJ2-4; D is undetermined. This CDR3 is built from 11 residues. Germline lookup yields CDR1 SGHAT and CDR2 FQNNGV. V dropped 5 bases and J dropped 11 bases, with 10 bases sitting between them.